A selection of T cell receptor beta chains follows, all from one sample in a study of T cells after posttransplantation cyclophosphamide. Using immunoSEQ multiplex PCR, the repertoire was profiled, and TCRdb retains in-frame clones only, with some absent. The table shows about 19,000 clones, with approximately 90% occurring only once. This material consisted of PBMCs, taken after allogeneic stem cell transplant with posttransplant cyclophosphamide. The receptors come from a female patient in her thirties or forties who received an allogeneic stem cell transplant from a related donor, was CMV-positive, and had no GVHD. Some T cells could come from the graft donor. Each CDR3 is given with its conserved first and last residue. Fields, in order: V gene, CDR3 protein.

v_gene: TRBV29-1
CDR3aa: CSVPGLGLYNEQFF

v_gene: TRBV7-9
CDR3aa: CASSLETDSYEQYF

v_gene: TRBV19
CDR3aa: CASSIVSGLNTEAFF

v_gene: TRBV7-2
CDR3aa: CASSPGTGGNTIYF

v_gene: TRBV7-8
CDR3aa: CASSWGWREGGDTQYF

v_gene: TRBV7-2
CDR3aa: CASSNQGYEQFF

v_gene: TRBV5-1
CDR3aa: CASSYGSSGTEAFF

v_gene: TRBV6-6
CDR3aa: CASSYSYHEQYF

v_gene: TRBV28
CDR3aa: CASSLVLGSSGNTIYF

v_gene: TRBV2
CDR3aa: CASEPMGQGTGELFF

v_gene: TRBV6-5
CDR3aa: CASIGGGRAEETQYF

v_gene: TRBV9
CDR3aa: CASSRTTAGLTDTQYF

v_gene: TRBV19
CDR3aa: CASRVPPGERGRDNSPLHF

v_gene: TRBV7-2
CDR3aa: CASSLQGTTDTQYF

v_gene: TRBV23-1
CDR3aa: CASSQWPGLAGVAPGTGELFF

v_gene: TRBV30
CDR3aa: CAWGTSSFRFF

v_gene: TRBV18
CDR3aa: CASSPGTSWQTQYF

v_gene: TRBV19
CDR3aa: CASSIGASGGILSYNEQFF

v_gene: TRBV25-1
CDR3aa: CASSHQVYEQYF

v_gene: TRBV29-1
CDR3aa: CSVEGGARETQYF

v_gene: TRBV27
CDR3aa: CASSFGTGVAEQYF

v_gene: TRBV9
CDR3aa: CASSVVLAGYNEQFF

v_gene: TRBV6-5
CDR3aa: CASSFGNSYNEQFF

v_gene: TRBV18
CDR3aa: CASSPRPEPHRNTIYF

v_gene: TRBV5-4
CDR3aa: CASSRTSGSYEQYF

v_gene: TRBV28
CDR3aa: CASRHLQALAKNIQYF

v_gene: TRBV5-1
CDR3aa: CASSLVETSAYNEQFF

v_gene: TRBV7-2
CDR3aa: CASSLRLAGGGNEQFF

v_gene: TRBV29-1
CDR3aa: CSVLVRAYNEQFF

v_gene: TRBV19
CDR3aa: CASSILGLAGQETQYF

v_gene: TRBV10-3
CDR3aa: CAISGQGSYNEQFF

v_gene: TRBV5-1
CDR3aa: CASSLAGSSYEQYF

v_gene: TRBV4-1
CDR3aa: CASSPGLAGAREQYF

v_gene: TRBV28
CDR3aa: CASRPATSGYNEQFF

v_gene: TRBV2
CDR3aa: CASSQELAGGFETQYF

v_gene: TRBV5-8
CDR3aa: CASSLHGGVFAEAFF

v_gene: TRBV6-1
CDR3aa: CASNRDRGEKLFF

v_gene: TRBV7-3
CDR3aa: CASSLAEGYEQYF

v_gene: TRBV11-2
CDR3aa: CASSLGDSRIARDEQFF

v_gene: TRBV7-3
CDR3aa: CASSLMGGRVHNEQFF

v_gene: TRBV5-6
CDR3aa: CASRQGANYGYTF

v_gene: TRBV25-1
CDR3aa: CASRGTPGDEKLFF

v_gene: TRBV5-4
CDR3aa: CASSWTGSNYGYTF

v_gene: TRBV6-1
CDR3aa: CASKGSGGSNQPQHF

v_gene: TRBV5-4
CDR3aa: CASSPELRTEAFF

v_gene: TRBV6-6
CDR3aa: CASSFRDGQPQHF

v_gene: TRBV7-2
CDR3aa: CASSRDGIDRVRWETQYF